This T cell receptor (beta chain) came from a study of T cells of healthy individuals (dated by TCRdb to between 2017 and 2018). Libraries were prepared through 5' RACE. For sequencing, an Illumina MiSeq was employed. TCRdb applied fastp at Q25 and MiXCR to the public reads, then kept only in-frame beta chains. Rows matching on CDR3 protein sequence are summarized as one entry with the most common DNA and genes. This sample holds approximately 50,000 distinct CDR3 sequences; roughly 15% were observed only once. About 16% of the sample is held by the ten biggest clonotypes. This clonotype appeared many times. Its antigen is still unknown. No qualities accompany the bases; no much larger clone lies one base away. Including the terminal cysteine and phenylalanine, the CDR3 comprises 16 residues. Only CDR3 DNA remains: 48 bases, in frame from the first base. Trimming removed 5 bases from V and 2 bases from J, leaving 16 bases between the germline ends.

The sequence links TRBV12-3 or TRBV12-4 to TRBJ2-1; 6 matching bases give a weak D call of TRBD2. The receptor's source is a human donor in good health. This receptor carries the CDR3 CASSLGFGLTYNEQFF. The sequenced DNA is TGTGCCAGCAGTCTAGGGTTTGGACTAACCTACAATGAGCAGTTCTTC.